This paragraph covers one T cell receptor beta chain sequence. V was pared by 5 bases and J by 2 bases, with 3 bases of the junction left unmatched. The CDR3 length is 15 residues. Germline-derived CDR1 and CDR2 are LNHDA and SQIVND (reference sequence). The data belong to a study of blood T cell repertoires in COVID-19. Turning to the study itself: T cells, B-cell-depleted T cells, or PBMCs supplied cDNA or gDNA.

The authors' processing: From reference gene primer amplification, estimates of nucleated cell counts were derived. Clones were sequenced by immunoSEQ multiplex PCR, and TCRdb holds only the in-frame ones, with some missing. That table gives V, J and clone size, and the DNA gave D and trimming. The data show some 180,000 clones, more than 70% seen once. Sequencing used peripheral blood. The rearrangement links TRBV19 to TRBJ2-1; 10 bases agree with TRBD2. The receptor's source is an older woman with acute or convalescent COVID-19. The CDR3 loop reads CASSPTSGTYNEQFF. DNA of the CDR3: TGTGCCAGTAGTCCAACTAGCGGGACCTACAATGAGCAGTTCTTC.